One and the same sample provided the 10 T cell receptor beta chains below, sequenced in a study of technical replicates of blood from several donors. Here immunoSEQ multiplex PCR was the method, and the copy in TCRdb shows in-frame clones only, minus some. The table has 55,000 to 75,000 clones, roughly 89% seen once; the top ten hold 3.5% to 5%. The sample comprised PBMCs. The receptors were sampled from a human donor in good health. Some clones in this sample may be carry-over from other donors' samples.

This chain connects TRBV7-2 to TRBJ2-3; 14 bases fit TRBD2. Trimming removed 1 base from V and 4 bases from J; junction bases left unmatched: 4. The CDR3 runs 17 residues. The germline CDR1 and CDR2 sequences are SGHTA and FQGNSA. The CDR3 coding sequence is TGTGCCAGCAGCTTAGTCGCGACTAGCGGGGGGGCAGATACGCAGTATTTT. Its translation: CASSLVATSGGADTQYF.

The chain recombines TRBV27 with TRBJ1-2, with 10 nucleotides matching TRBD1. Germline trimming cut 4 bases from V and 0 bases from J; bases unmatched to any gene: 8. The CDR3 extends over 17 amino acids. Germline assignment: CDR1 MNHEY and CDR2 SMNVEV (reference sequence). CDR3 region: CASSSRDRGYANYGYTF. CDR3 coding DNA: TGTGCCAGCAGTTCAAGGGACAGGGGATATGCTAACTATGGCTACACCTTC.

This chain connects TRBV18 to TRBJ1-5; weak D call: TRBD1 (5 bases). This CDR3 has 16 residues. The V end was cut by 6 bases, the J end by 2 bases, with 17 bases between. Germline loops: CDR1 KGHSH, CDR2 LQKENI. CDR3 bases: TGTGCCAGCTCCTCAGCAAGCAGGGCGGGCAATCAGCCCCAGCATTTT. It translates to CASSSASRAGNQPQHF.

The chain employs TRBV28 and TRBJ1-3, with 9 nucleotides matching TRBD1. Trimming took 5 bases from V and 0 from J; bases not matched to a gene: 5. The CDR3 is made up of 16 amino acids. Per the germline V gene, CDR1 is MDHEN and CDR2 is SYDVKM. The CDR3 is CASSTPGQGSGNTIYF. The CDR3 bases are TGTGCCAGCAGTACTCCGGGACAGGGCTCTGGAAACACCATATATTTT.

The chain carries TRBV7-9 and TRBJ2-3; 7 bases fit TRBD2. The CDR3 runs to 14 residues. Germline V lookup: CDR1 SEHNR, CDR2 FQNEAQ (reference sequence). The junction had 0 bases not matched to a gene; V was cut back by 3 bases and J by 0 bases. DNA of the CDR3: TGTGCCAGCAGCTTTAGCGGGAGCACAGATACGCAGTATTTT. This sequence encodes CASSFSGSTDTQYF.

This clone was seen only once. This sequence joins TRBV7-2 and TRBJ2-3; 9 nucleotides agree with TRBD2. This CDR3 contains 15 residues. The trim removed 4 bases at V and 1 base at J, leaving 3 bases unmatched. Per germline, CDR1 SGHTA and CDR2 FQGNSA. This CDR3 reads CASSYQRGGTDTQYF. CDR3 nucleotide sequence: TGTGCCAGCAGCTACCAGCGGGGGGGCACAGATACGCAGTATTTT.

DNA of the CDR3: TGTGCCAGCAGCCCCAGGGATCAGCCCCAGCATTTT. Its protein product is CASSPRDQPQHF. This rearrangement joins TRBV5-8 to TRBJ1-5, with D possibly being TRBD1 (5 bases). V was cut by 4 bases and J by 5 bases, with 7 bases left in between. The CDR3 extends over 12 amino acids. Germline V CDR1 and CDR2: SGHTS, YDEGEE. Using reference TRBV5-8 and TRBJ1-5 for the parts outside the CDR3, the full variable domain is EAGVTQSPTHLIKTRGQQATLRCSPISGHTSVYWYQQALGLGLQFLLWYDEGEERNRGNFPPRFSGRQFPNYSSELNVNALELEDSALYLCASSPRDQPQHFGDGTRLSIL.

The chain couples TRBV6-1 to TRBJ2-3, with D uncertain. V was shortened by 2 bases and J by 2 bases, with 8 bases between the two germline ends. The CDR3 has 14 residues. Germline V gives CDR1 MNHNS, CDR2 SASEGT. The CDR3 region has the DNA TGTGCCAGCAGTGAACTTGGGCACACAGATACGCAGTATTTT. It codes for CASSELGHTDTQYF.

V usage is TRBV15 and J usage is TRBJ2-3; a weak D match, TRBD2 (6 bases). The CDR3 totals 17 residues. Germline assignment: CDR1 LNHNV and CDR2 YYDKDF (reference sequence). Trimming left V 5 bases short and J 2 bases short, with 20 bases between. The chain's CDR3 is CATSGGRLVPPTDTQYF. CDR3 in DNA: TGTGCCACCAGCGGCGGTAGACTAGTTCCCCCCACAGATACGCAGTATTTT.

This chain joins TRBV4-3 and TRBJ1-2; tentatively, D is TRBD1 (5 bases). V was trimmed by 2 bases and J by 4 bases, leaving 14 bases between them. Germline-derived CDR1 and CDR2 are LGHNA and YSLEER. CDR3 size: 15 residues. The CDR3 region is CASSQSSTALYGYTF. CDR3 sequence (DNA): TGCGCCAGCAGCCAATCATCGACAGCTCTCTATGGCTACACCTTC.